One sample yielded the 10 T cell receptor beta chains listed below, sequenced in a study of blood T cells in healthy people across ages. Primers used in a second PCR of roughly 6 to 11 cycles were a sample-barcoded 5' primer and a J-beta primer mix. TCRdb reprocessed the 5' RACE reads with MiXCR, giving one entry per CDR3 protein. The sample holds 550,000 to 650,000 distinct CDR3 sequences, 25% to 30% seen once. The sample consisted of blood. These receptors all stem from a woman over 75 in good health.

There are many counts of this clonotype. CDR3 in amino acids: CASSSGPGGDTQYF. In DNA, the CDR3 is TGTGCCAGCAGCTCGGGACCCGGCGGGGATACGCAGTATTTT. The rearrangement links TRBV7-6 to TRBJ2-3; D might be TRBD1 or TRBD2, each matching 5 bases. The CDR3 extends over 14 amino acids. V lost 4 bases to trimming and J lost 6 bases, with 14 bases between them. The germline V gene has CDR1 SGHVS and CDR2 FNYEAQ.

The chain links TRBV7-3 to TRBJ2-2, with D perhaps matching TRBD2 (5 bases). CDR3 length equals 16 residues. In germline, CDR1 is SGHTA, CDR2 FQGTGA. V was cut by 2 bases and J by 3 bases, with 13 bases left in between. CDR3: CASSLFPGSDTGELFF. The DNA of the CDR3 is TGTGCCAGCAGCTTATTTCCGGGGTCGGACACCGGGGAGCTGTTTTTT.

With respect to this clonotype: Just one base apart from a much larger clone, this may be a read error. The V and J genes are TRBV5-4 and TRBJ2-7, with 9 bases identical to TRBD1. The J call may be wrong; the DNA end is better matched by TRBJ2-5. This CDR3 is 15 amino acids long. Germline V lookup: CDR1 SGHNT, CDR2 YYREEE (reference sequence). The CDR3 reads CASDNGTGPWGTQYF. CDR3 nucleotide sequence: TGTGCCAGCGATAACGGGACAGGGCCGTGGGGGACCCAGTACTTC.

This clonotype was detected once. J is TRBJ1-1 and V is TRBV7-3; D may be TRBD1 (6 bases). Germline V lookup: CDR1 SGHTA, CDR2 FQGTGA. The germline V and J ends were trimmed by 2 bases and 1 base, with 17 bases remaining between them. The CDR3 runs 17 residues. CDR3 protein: CASSLYLGQSANTEAFF. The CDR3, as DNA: TGTGCCAGCAGCTTATATCTCGGACAGTCGGCGAACACTGAAGCTTTCTTT.

Here the CDR3 reads CASSYQTEKLFF. The CDR3 DNA sequence: TGTGCCAGCAGCTACCAGACGGAAAAACTGTTTTTT. The V and J genes are TRBV7-2 and TRBJ1-4; no clear D gene. Looked up from germline, CDR1 is SGHTA and CDR2 is FQGNSA. V lost 4 bases to trimming and J lost 8 bases, with 8 bases between them. This CDR3 has 12 residues.

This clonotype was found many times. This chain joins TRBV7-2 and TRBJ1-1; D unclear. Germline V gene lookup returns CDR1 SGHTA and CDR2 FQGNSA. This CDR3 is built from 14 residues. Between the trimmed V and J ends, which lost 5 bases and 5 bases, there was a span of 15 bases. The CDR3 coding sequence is TGTGCCAGCAGCCCTGGGCGACGGATAACTGAAGCTTTCTTT. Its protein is CASSPGRRITEAFF.

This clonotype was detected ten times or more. The CDR3 sequence: CASTSGTLREQYF. In nucleotides, the CDR3 is TGTGCCAGCACTAGCGGGACCCTTCGGGAGCAGTACTTC. The chain employs TRBV6-6 and TRBJ2-7, with 9 positions matching TRBD2. The junction had 8 bases not matched to a gene; V was cut back by 7 bases and J by 7 bases. CDR3 length: 13 amino acids. Germline V gene data show CDR1 as MNHNY and CDR2 as SVGAGI (reference sequence).

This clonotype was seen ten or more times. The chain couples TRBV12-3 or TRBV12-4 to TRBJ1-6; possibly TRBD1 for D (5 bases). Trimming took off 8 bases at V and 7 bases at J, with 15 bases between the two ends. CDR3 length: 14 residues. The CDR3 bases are TGTGCCAGCTCTCCCCAGGGTTGGAATTCACCCCTCCACTTT. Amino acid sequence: CASSPQGWNSPLHF.

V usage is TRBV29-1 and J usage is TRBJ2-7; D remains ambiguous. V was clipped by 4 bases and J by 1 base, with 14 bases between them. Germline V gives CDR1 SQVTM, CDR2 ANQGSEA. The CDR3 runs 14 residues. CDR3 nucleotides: TGCAGCGTTGGTGGCGGTCAAGTTTCCTACGAGCAGTACTTC. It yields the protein CSVGGGQVSYEQYF.

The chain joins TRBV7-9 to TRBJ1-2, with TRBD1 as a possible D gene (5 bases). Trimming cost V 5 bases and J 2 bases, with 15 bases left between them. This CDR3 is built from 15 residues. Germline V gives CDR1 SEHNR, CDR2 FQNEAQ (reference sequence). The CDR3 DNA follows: TGTGCCAGCAGCCCGCACGCGGGGACGAACTATGGCTACACCTTC. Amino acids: CASSPHAGTNYGYTF.